The clone carrying this T cell receptor beta chain was seen repeatedly, ten times or more. At the DNA level, this CDR3 is encoded by other sequences in the same sample as well. V lost 0 bases and J lost 3; bases outside the gene matches: 0. The CDR3 sequence is 15 residues long. Germline V lookup: CDR1 MNHEY, CDR2 SVGEGT. TCRdb's table, derived via immunoSEQ multiplex PCR, lists solely in-frame clones and lacks some. The sample carries about 410,000 clones, 70% to 90% recorded once. This specimen comes from a study of blood T cell repertoires in COVID-19. The V call is TRBV6-2 or TRBV6-3, the J call TRBJ2-7; 12 bases agree with TRBD2. The source of this sequence is a woman aged 40-49 years with COVID-19, enrolled during active disease. The sequenced sample was peripheral blood. CDR3: CASSYSTSGGYEQYF. CDR3 DNA: TGTGCCAGCAGTTACTCGACTAGCGGGGGCTACGAGCAGTACTTC.